The 32 T cell receptor beta chains below were found in one sample sequenced in a study of blood T cell repertoires in COVID-19. Libraries were prepared by immunoSEQ multiplex PCR; TCRdb keeps only in-frame clonotypes and omits some of them. The table lists over 150,000 clones, approximately 80% of them singletons. Sequencing used peripheral blood. Every receptor here comes from a human donor in a cohort sampled during active COVID-19.

The chain carries TRBV2 and TRBJ1-4; TRBD1 might be the D (6 bases). Germline-derived CDR1 and CDR2 are SNHLY and FYNNEI. V was clipped by 7 bases and J by 8 bases, with 20 bases between them. The CDR3 is 15 residues long. CDR3 in amino acids: CASNPGGAAREKLFF. CDR3 nucleotide sequence: TGTGCCAGCAATCCCGGGGGGGCGGCGAGAGAAAAACTGTTTTTT.

CDR3 in DNA: TGTGCCAGCAGTGGAAAGGGGGTAAAGGCCGGGGAGCTGTTTTTT. Amino acid sequence: CASSGKGVKAGELFF. V usage is TRBV2 and J usage is TRBJ2-2; tentatively, D is TRBD1 (6 bases). The germline V gene has CDR1 SNHLY and CDR2 FYNNEI. This CDR3 has 15 residues. Trimming shortened V by 4 bases and J by 6 bases, and 15 bases separated the two germline ends.

The chain couples TRBV28 to TRBJ1-5, with 8 bases matching TRBD1. Germline CDR1 is MDHEN and CDR2 is SYDVKM. The CDR3 totals 14 residues. V lost 6 bases to trimming and J lost 5 bases; unmatched junction nucleotides: 6. CDR3 loop: CASSHQGAHQPQHF. The CDR3 DNA follows: TGTGCCAGCAGCCACCAGGGGGCCCATCAGCCCCAGCATTTT.

The chain couples TRBV30 to TRBJ2-1; 12 bases are a match to TRBD2. This CDR3 spans 17 amino acids. V was pared by 3 bases and J by 0 bases, with 6 bases of the junction left unmatched. CDR1 is GTSNPN, CDR2 SVGIG, per germline (reference sequence). The CDR3 protein is CAWSGLAGTSSYNEQFF. CDR3 in DNA: TGTGCCTGGAGCGGACTAGCGGGAACAAGCTCCTACAATGAGCAGTTCTTC. Combining the CDR3 with reference TRBV30 and TRBJ2-1 gives the whole variable domain SQTIHQWPATLVQPVGSPLSLECTVEGTSNPNLYWYRQAAGRGLQLLFYSVGIGQISSEVPQNLSASRPQDRQFILSSKKLLLSDSGFYLCAWSGLAGTSSYNEQFFGPGTRLTVL.

The chain joins TRBV28 to TRBJ2-1, with D perhaps TRBD2 (6 bases). With 3 bases removed from V and 2 bases from J, the gap between germline ends came to 8 bases. There are 14 residues in the CDR3. Germline CDR1 MDHEN, CDR2 SYDVKM. For the CDR3, the DNA is TGTGCCAGCAGTTTCCCGGGGGCCTACAATGAGCAGTTCTTC. Translated: CASSFPGAYNEQFF.

This chain connects TRBV24-1 to TRBJ1-5; 7 bases match TRBD1. Germline V gene lookup returns CDR1 KGHDR and CDR2 SFDVKD. The trim removed 7 bases at V and 1 base at J, leaving 3 bases unmatched. The CDR3 loop spans 14 amino acids. CDR3 amino acids: CATSIRGSNQPQHF. The CDR3 coding sequence is TGTGCCACCAGCATCAGGGGGAGCAATCAGCCCCAGCATTTT.

V and J are TRBV9 and TRBJ2-7; TRBD2 agrees at 9 bases. CDR3 length: 16 amino acids. Germline CDR1 reads SGDLS; CDR2 reads YYNGEE. J gave up 3 bases and V 4 bases, and 11 bases lay outside the gene matches. The DNA of the CDR3 is TGTGCCAGCAGCCTTTCCGCTAGCGGGAATCTCTACGAGCAGTACTTC. Its protein product is CASSLSASGNLYEQYF.

The V gene is TRBV19, the J gene TRBJ2-1, with 10 bases that match TRBD1. V was clipped by 6 bases and J by 7 bases; unmatched bases: 0. This CDR3 spans 12 amino acids. Germline values: CDR1 LNHDA, CDR2 SQIVND (reference sequence). The CDR3 loop reads CASRGQGNEQFF. The CDR3 DNA is TGTGCCAGTAGGGGACAGGGGAATGAGCAGTTCTTC.

The V call is TRBV27, the J call TRBJ2-5; perhaps TRBD2 as D (6 bases). Germline CDR1 is MNHEY and CDR2 is SMNVEV (reference sequence). Trimming shortened V by 2 bases and J by 5 bases, and 15 bases separated the two germline ends. This CDR3 has 15 amino acids. CDR3 in DNA: TGTGCCAGCAGTTTACTGGCGGGGCTGGGGGAGACCCAGTACTTC. Protein: CASSLLAGLGETQYF.

The chain has TRBV27 and TRBJ1-6, with D possibly being TRBD1 (5 bases). CDR3 size: 14 residues. Trimming removed 2 bases at V and 8 bases at J, with 10 bases between. CDR1 and CDR2 (germline): MNHEY, SMNVEV (reference sequence). The CDR3 region has the DNA TGTGCCAGCAGTTTAGGGCAGGGTTATTCACCCCTCCACTTT. It is translated as CASSLGQGYSPLHF.

The chain has TRBV11-3 and TRBJ2-1, with 12 bases aligning to TRBD2. The CDR3 has 14 amino acids. The V gene end was trimmed by 4 bases and the J gene end by 13 bases; junction bases not matched to a gene: 8. The germline gives CDR1 SGHNT, CDR2 YENEEA. The CDR3 sequence: CASSSSSGRAGQFF. The DNA of the CDR3 is TGTGCCAGCAGCTCTTCTAGCGGGAGGGCCGGCCAGTTCTTC.

The table lists this clone with a count of one. V gene TRBV5-1 combines with J gene TRBJ2-5, with TRBD2 matching 13 bases. Losses at the gene ends were 4 bases for V and 6 bases for J; bases not matched to a gene: 15. Per the germline V gene, CDR1 is SGHRS and CDR2 is YFSETQ. This CDR3 is built from 18 residues. The CDR3 here is CASSLSTSGRAEMQTQYF. As DNA, the CDR3 is TGCGCCAGCAGCCTTTCCACTAGCGGGAGGGCCGAGATGCAGACCCAGTACTTC.

The genes are TRBV20-1 and TRBJ1-3; weak D call: TRBD1 (6 bases). Germline CDR1 DFQATT, CDR2 SNEGSKA (reference sequence). There are 14 residues in the CDR3. Between the trimmed V and J ends, which lost 3 bases and 0 bases, there was a span of 9 bases. The CDR3 spells CSASMDSSGNTIYF. CDR3 DNA: TGCAGTGCTAGTATGGACAGCTCTGGAAACACCATATATTTT.

The CDR3 DNA follows: TGTGCCAGCAGTTACGATGGGCCGAAGACCCAGTACTTC. Its translation is CASSYDGPKTQYF. The rearrangement joins TRBV6-5 to TRBJ2-5; D gene unclear. Germline assignment: CDR1 MNHEY and CDR2 SVGAGI. The CDR3 spans 13 residues. The ends were cut back, 2 bases at V and 6 bases at J, with 10 bases in the middle.

V usage is TRBV10-3 and J usage is TRBJ2-1, with 11 bases aligning to TRBD2. Germline V gene sequence: CDR1 ENHRY, CDR2 SYGVKD. Trimming took 8 bases from V and 4 from J; bases not matched to a gene: 1. The CDR3 sequence is 13 residues long. The CDR3 spells CAIGTSGYNEQFF. The DNA for the CDR3 is TGTGCCATCGGGACTAGCGGTTACAATGAGCAGTTCTTC.

The chain has TRBV18 and TRBJ2-7; TRBD2 aligns across 7 bases. Germline lookup yields CDR1 KGHSH and CDR2 LQKENI. CDR3 size: 14 residues. After removal of 0 bases from V and 6 bases from J, the junction contained 5 bases not matched to a gene. CDR3 coding DNA: TGTGCCAGCTCACCACCGGGGGGGATAGGCGAGCAGTACTTC. Translated, it gives CASSPPGGIGEQYF.

This chain uses TRBV19 with TRBJ1-5; 7 bases match TRBD1. The CDR3 has 15 amino acids. Losses at the gene ends were 7 bases for V and 3 bases for J; bases not matched to a gene: 9. In germline, CDR1 is LNHDA, CDR2 SQIVND (reference sequence). CDR3: CASTERQGNNQPQHF. CDR3 coding DNA: TGTGCCAGTACCGAACGACAGGGAAACAATCAGCCCCAGCATTTT. Full variable domain (missing parts from reference TRBV19 and TRBJ1-5): DGGITQSPKYLFRKEGQNVTLSCEQNLNHDAMYWYRQDPGQGLRLIYYSQIVNDFQKGDIAEGYSVSREKKESFPLTVTSAQKNPTAFYLCASTERQGNNQPQHFGDGTRLSIL.

The chain carries TRBV7-9 and TRBJ1-4; no clear D gene. The V end lost 2 bases, the J end lost 3 bases, and 7 bases lay between the germline ends. Germline lookup yields CDR1 SEHNR and CDR2 FQNEAQ (reference sequence). CDR3 size: 14 residues. The CDR3 DNA reads as TGTGCCAGCAGCTTAACCAGCGCTAATGAAAAACTGTTTTTT. Protein: CASSLTSANEKLFF.

V gene TRBV3-1 (or the pseudogene TRBV3-2) combines with J gene TRBJ2-7, with 11 bases fitting TRBD2. This CDR3 contains 17 residues. Germline trimming cut 1 base from V and 1 base from J; bases unmatched to any gene: 6. Germline V lookup: CDR1 LGHDT, CDR2 YNNKEL (reference sequence). Here the CDR3 DNA reads TGTGCCAGCAGCCAAGTTCGGGCTAGCGGGAGGTCCTACGAGCAGTACTTC. The encoded protein is CASSQVRASGRSYEQYF.

The genes are TRBV5-1 and TRBJ1-4; weak D call: TRBD1 (5 bases). This CDR3 is 14 amino acids long. Trimming cost V 4 bases and J 6 bases, with 13 bases left between them. Germline assignment: CDR1 SGHRS and CDR2 YFSETQ. The chain's CDR3 is CASSQGSMDEKLFF. CDR3 coding DNA: TGCGCCAGCAGCCAGGGATCCATGGATGAAAAACTGTTTTTT.

V gene TRBV5-1 combines with J gene TRBJ2-5; a weak D match, TRBD2 (6 bases). The germline gives CDR1 SGHRS, CDR2 YFSETQ. This CDR3 contains 16 residues. Trimming removed 4 bases from V and 1 base from J, with 17 bases in between. DNA of the CDR3: TGCGCCAGCAGCCCGCCGCCCCTAGCGCTCCAAGAGACCCAGTACTTC. This gives the protein CASSPPPLALQETQYF. The whole variable domain, remainder taken from reference TRBV5-1 and TRBJ2-5, is KAGVTQTPRYLIKTRGQQVTLSCSPISGHRSVSWYQQTPGQGLQFLFEYFSETQRNKGNFPGRFSGRQFSNSRSEMNVSTLELGDSALYLCASSPPPLALQETQYFGPGTRLLVL.

The gene calls are TRBV13 and TRBJ2-2, with 7 bases that match TRBD1. Germline CDR1 PRHDT, CDR2 FYEKMQ (reference sequence). CDR3 length equals 15 residues. The ends lost 5 bases at V and 1 base at J; junction bases unmatched: 4. CDR3 DNA: TGTGCCAGCAGCCTCCGACAGGGGAACACCGGGGAGCTGTTTTTT. It codes for CASSLRQGNTGELFF.

The V call is TRBV28, the J call TRBJ1-1, with D unresolved. The germline CDR1 and CDR2 sequences are MDHEN and SYDVKM. V was cut by 2 bases and J by 3 bases, with 7 bases left in between. The CDR3 sequence is 13 residues long. DNA for the CDR3: TGTGCCAGCAGTTTACCGGAGTACACTGAAGCTTTCTTT. The encoded protein is CASSLPEYTEAFF.

The rearrangement uses TRBV21-1 and TRBJ2-7; TRBD2 is the table's D call, not checked against the DNA. TRBV21-1 is assigned pseudogene status. The CDR3 totals 19 residues. CDR3 amino acids: CASSKGGQITSGRNYEQYF. CDR3 in DNA: TGTGCCAGCAGCAAAGGAGGTCAAATAACTAGCGGGAGGAACTACGAGCAGTACTTC.

This chain links TRBV24-1 with TRBJ2-1; TRBD2 matches 7 bases. Germline V gene sequence: CDR1 KGHDR, CDR2 SFDVKD. This CDR3 is 17 amino acids long. V lost 3 bases and J lost 1; bases outside the gene matches: 8. The CDR3 DNA sequence: TGTGCCACCAGTGATGCTTCGGCGGGAGCTTCCTACAATGAGCAGTTCTTC. Encoded protein: CATSDASAGASYNEQFF.

This sequence joins TRBV20-1 and TRBJ2-7; 7 positions agree with TRBD2. The germline gives CDR1 DFQATT, CDR2 SNEGSKA (reference sequence). The CDR3 contains 14 residues. J gave up 2 bases and V 6 bases, and 10 bases lay outside the gene matches. The CDR3 region is CSASSGQVAYEQYF. As DNA, the CDR3 is TGCAGTGCCAGTAGCGGGCAGGTCGCCTACGAGCAGTACTTC.

The chain employs TRBV27 and TRBJ1-1; D gene ambiguous. The V and J ends lost 6 bases and 4 bases respectively, with 9 bases between them. Germline V gene lookup returns CDR1 MNHEY and CDR2 SMNVEV (reference sequence). The CDR3 length is 12 residues. DNA for the CDR3: TGTGCCAGCAGAAAAAGGAGCACTGAAGCTTTCTTT. Translating gives CASRKRSTEAFF.

The rearrangement joins TRBV6-5 to TRBJ1-4; 7 bases map to TRBD1. The germline V gene has CDR1 MNHEY and CDR2 SVGAGI. The CDR3 contains 14 residues. V was clipped by 6 bases and J by 3 bases; unmatched bases: 4. The DNA for the CDR3 is TGTGCCAGCAGACAGGGGTGGGCTAATGAAAAACTGTTTTTT. Amino acid sequence: CASRQGWANEKLFF.

The genes are TRBV27 and TRBJ2-7, with D possibly TRBD2 on 5 matching bases. The CDR3 runs 14 residues. In germline, CDR1 is MNHEY, CDR2 SMNVEV (reference sequence). V was shortened by 3 bases and J by 5 bases, with 14 bases between the two germline ends. The CDR3 is CASSFREGHNEQYF. CDR3 coding DNA: TGTGCCAGCAGTTTTCGAGAGGGCCACAACGAGCAGTACTTC.

The rearrangement links TRBV21-1 to TRBJ2-1; the DNA was not used to check the table's D call, TRBD2. TRBV21-1 is designated a pseudogene. The CDR3 loop spans 14 amino acids. CDR3 residues: CASSKAKRNNEQFF. The DNA for the CDR3 is TGTGCCAGCAGCAAAGCGAAGAGAAACAATGAGCAGTTCTTC.

The chain combines TRBV27 with TRBJ2-1, with TRBD2 matching over 7 bases. Germline assignment: CDR1 MNHEY and CDR2 SMNVEV (reference sequence). J was trimmed by 6 bases and V by 10 bases; bases with no gene match: 18. This CDR3 region has 16 residues. As DNA, the CDR3 is TGTGCCACCCCCCCAAGCGGGACGTCCCTTTTCAATGAGCAGTTCTTC. It encodes CATPPSGTSLFNEQFF.

This chain links TRBV28 with TRBJ2-7; 7 bases line up with TRBD2. The V gene's germline CDR1 is MDHEN and CDR2 SYDVKM. This CDR3 spans 15 amino acids. V lost 4 bases to trimming and J lost 3 bases; unmatched junction nucleotides: 9. This CDR3 is CASSSRLAKDYEQYF. The CDR3 DNA reads as TGTGCCAGCAGTTCGAGACTAGCTAAAGACTACGAGCAGTACTTC. Using reference TRBV28 and TRBJ2-7 for the parts outside the CDR3, the full variable domain is DVKVTQSSRYLVKRTGEKVFLECVQDMDHENMFWYRQDPGLGLRLIYFSYDVKMKEKGDIPEGYSVSREKKERFSLILESASTNQTSMYLCASSSRLAKDYEQYFGPGTRLTVT.